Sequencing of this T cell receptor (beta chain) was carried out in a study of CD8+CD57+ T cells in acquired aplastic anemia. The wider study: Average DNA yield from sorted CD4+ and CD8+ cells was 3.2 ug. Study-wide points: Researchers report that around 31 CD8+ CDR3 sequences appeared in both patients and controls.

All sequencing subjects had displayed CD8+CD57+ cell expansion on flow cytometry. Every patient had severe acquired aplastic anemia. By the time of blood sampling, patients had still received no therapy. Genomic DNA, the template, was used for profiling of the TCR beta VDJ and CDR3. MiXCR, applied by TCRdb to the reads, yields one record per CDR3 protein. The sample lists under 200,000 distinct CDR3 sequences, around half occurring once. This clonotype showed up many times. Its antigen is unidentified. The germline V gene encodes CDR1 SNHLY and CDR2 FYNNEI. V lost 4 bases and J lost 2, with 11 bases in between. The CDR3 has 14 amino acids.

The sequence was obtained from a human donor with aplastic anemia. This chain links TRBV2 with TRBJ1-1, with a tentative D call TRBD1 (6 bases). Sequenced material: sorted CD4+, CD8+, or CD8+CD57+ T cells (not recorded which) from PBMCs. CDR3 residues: CASSVLQGNTEAFF. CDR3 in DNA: TGTGCCAGCAGTGTGCTACAGGGCAACACTGAAGCTTTCTTT.